The clone carrying this T cell receptor (beta chain) was detected many times. The library was built from 400 ng RNA with molecular barcoded adaptors for alpha/delta and beta/gamma chains. TCRdb itself ran the reads through MiXCR, one entry per CDR3 protein. The profile shows 130,000 or so distinct CDR3 sequences, less than 15% of them singletons. These data originate in a study of read filtering for tumor transcriptome and immune sequencing. About the research overall: Whole-transcriptome libraries were prepared after DNase treatment. RNA-seq yielded only roughly 80 to 1,400 TCR reads, IR-seq about 4 to 10.27 million.

The material sequenced was a population of CD138-negative cells sorted from bone marrow. The source of this sequence is a donor over 35 with multiple myeloma.

Here the CDR3 DNA reads TGTGCCAGCAGTTTAGTCGGCGGGAGGGAGAATGAGCAGTTCTTC. Amino acid sequence: CASSLVGGRENEQFF. This chain links TRBV12-3 or TRBV12-4 with TRBJ2-1; 9 bases are a match to TRBD2. The J segment lost 7 bases and the V segment lost 1 base, leaving 5 bases of the junction unmatched. This CDR3 has 15 amino acids.